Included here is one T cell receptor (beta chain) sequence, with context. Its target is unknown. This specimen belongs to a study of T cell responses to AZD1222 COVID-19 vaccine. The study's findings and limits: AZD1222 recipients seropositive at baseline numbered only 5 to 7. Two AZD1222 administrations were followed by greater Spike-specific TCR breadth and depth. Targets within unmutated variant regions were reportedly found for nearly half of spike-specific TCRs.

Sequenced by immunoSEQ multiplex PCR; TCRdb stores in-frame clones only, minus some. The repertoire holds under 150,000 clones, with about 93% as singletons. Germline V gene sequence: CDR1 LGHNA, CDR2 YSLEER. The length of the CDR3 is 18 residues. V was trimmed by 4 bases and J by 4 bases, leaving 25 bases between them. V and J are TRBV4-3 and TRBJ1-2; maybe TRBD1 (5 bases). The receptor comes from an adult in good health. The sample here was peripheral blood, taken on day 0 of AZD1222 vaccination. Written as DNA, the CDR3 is TGCGCCAGCAGCCCGGGGCCTAAGTCGGGGGATCGGACCTATGGCTACACCTTC. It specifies CASSPGPKSGDRTYGYTF.